This is a list of T cell receptor beta chains from one sample in a study of blood T cells in healthy people across ages. TCRdb called the 5' RACE reads again in MiXCR, with one record for every CDR3 protein. Here the sample spans some 880,000 distinct CDR3 sequences, 36% being singletons. What was sequenced was blood. Every receptor here comes from a man between 18 and 35 years old in good health. Both conserved end residues are part of each CDR3. D genes are given only for firm matches. Expanded clones are given a class, and other clones once, few, many or no size at all.

J gene	V gene	clone size	D gene	CDR3 DNA	CDR3 protein
TRBJ2-5	TRBV7-9	many	-	TGTGCCAGCAGCTCCACAGGGATTCGAGAGACCCAGTACTTC	CASSSTGIRETQYF
TRBJ1-2	TRBV20-1	few	TRBD1	TGTAGTGCTATTCCCGACAGGGCCTTTAACTATGACTACACCTTC	CSAIPDRAFNYDYTF
TRBJ2-2	TRBV20-1	-	TRBD1	TGCAGTGCTAGAGTCGGGACAGGGTACAACACCGGGGAGCTGTTTTTT	CSARVGTGYNTGELFF
TRBJ1-1	TRBV12-3/TRBV12-4	-	TRBD1	TGTGCCAGCAGTAGGGACAGGGAAGCTTTCTTT	CASSRDREAFF
TRBJ2-7	TRBV13	-	-	TGTGCCAGCAGCCTAGGTGCGAGCTCCTACGGGCAGTACTTC	CASSLGASSYGQYF
TRBJ1-1	TRBV7-2	few	-	TGTGCCAGCACCCGGGTCGCCTCTGAAGCTTTCTTT	CASTRVASEAFF
TRBJ1-1	TRBV27	-	TRBD1	TGTGCCAGCAGTCCCCCGACAGGGGGCGCGGTGGGAGCTTTCTTT	CASSPPTGGAVGAFF
TRBJ2-7	TRBV6-2/TRBV6-3	-	-	TGTGCCAGCAGTGACTCGAGGTCGGGTGGCGAGCAGTACTTC	CASSDSRSGGEQYF
TRBJ2-4	TRBV24-1	-	-	TGTGCCACCAGTGATGCCGGGACAACTAAAAACATTCAGTACTTC	CATSDAGTTKNIQYF
TRBJ1-1	TRBV20-1	-	-	TGCAGTGCTCCGCCCGGGGTGGGGGGGACTGAAGCTTTCTTT	CSAPPGVGGTEAFF
TRBJ2-4	TRBV11-2	-	TRBD1	TGTGCCAGCACCCGATACGACCCCTTAAGGGACAGGGGGGCGGCCAAAAACATTCAGTACTTC	CASTRYDPLRDRGAAKNIQYF
TRBJ1-2	TRBV3-1	-	-	TGTGCCAGCAACCGGGCCTATGGCTACACCTTC	CASNRAYGYTF
TRBJ1-2	TRBV20-1	-	TRBD1	TGCAGTGCTCTACCCCCCTTGGGACAGGGGACCTATGGCTACACCTTC	CSALPPLGQGTYGYTF
TRBJ2-5	TRBV3-1	-	TRBD2	TGTGCCAGCAGCCAAGGGAGGGCTAGCGGTTATGAGCAGTACTTC	CASSQGRASGYEQYF
TRBJ2-7	TRBV20-1	-	-	TGCGGTGCTAGATGGCACGGGTTCCACCTTAACGAGCAGTACTTC	CGARWHGFHLNEQYF
TRBJ1-5	TRBV7-2	-	-	TGTGCCAGCAGCCTGGACGCAGGGGACAATCAGCCCCAGCATTTT	CASSLDAGDNQPQHF
TRBJ2-5	TRBV7-2	few	-	TGTGCCAGCAGCCCTACGGCGGACACGCAAGAGACCCAGTACTTC	CASSPTADTQETQYF
TRBJ2-3	TRBV5-1	few	TRBD1	TGCGCCAGCAGCTTGGTTGTAGGGGGCGCCGGAGGAGATACGCAGTATTTT	CASSLVVGGAGGDTQYF
TRBJ2-3	TRBV7-6	-	-	TGTGCCAGCAGCTTATTAGAGGGCCGCACAGATACGCAGTATTTT	CASSLLEGRTDTQYF
TRBJ2-7	TRBV20-1	-	-	TGCAGTGCTAGAGCCGGACAGCGAGTGGACAATGAGCAGTACTTC	CSARAGQRVDNEQYF
TRBJ2-7	TRBV5-1	many	TRBD1	TGCGCCAGCACACCGGACAGGGCCAACTCCTACGAGCAGTACTTC	CASTPDRANSYEQYF
TRBJ2-3	TRBV12-3/TRBV12-4	-	-	TGTGCCAGCGAGGGAAGGGGCACAGATACGCAGTATTTT	CASEGRGTDTQYF
TRBJ1-6	TRBV10-3	-	-	TGTGCCATCAGTGCCCAGGGAGCAGGGGATAATTCACCCCTCCACTTT	CAISAQGAGDNSPLHF